This TCR beta chain was identified during a study of T cell responses to AZD1222 COVID-19 vaccine. Findings of the study overall: Unmutated variant regions are reportedly targeted by nearly half of spike-specific TCRs. White British donors predominated, females outnumbered males, and clonal diversity was possibly underestimated.

This clone was recorded only once. Its target is unknown. The protocol was immunoSEQ multiplex PCR, while the TCRdb copy is restricted to in-frame clones and leaves out a portion. Of about 140,000 clones in the sample, approximately 90% are singletons; the top ten hold approximately 1.3%. The CDR3 consists of 13 residues. Trimming cost V 0 bases and J 0 bases, with 2 bases left between them. CDR1 and CDR2 from the germline V gene are MNHEY and SMNVEV (reference sequence). The genes are TRBV27 and TRBJ1-1; no firm D call. Sequencing was performed on peripheral blood, taken 28 days after the second AZD1222 dose. This TCR was recovered from an adult who received the AZD1222 COVID-19 vaccine. CDR3 DNA: TGTGCCAGCAGTTTATCGATGAACACTGAAGCTTTCTTT. Its protein product is CASSLSMNTEAFF.